This T cell receptor beta chain came from a study of cytomegalovirus exposure and HLA in healthy donors (dated by TCRdb to about 2017). Describing the broader study: According to an earlier analysis of several hundred of the donors, about 179 million T cells yielded over 100 million unique TCR beta sequences and approximately 280 Gb of sequence data. An early release that covered 640 HLA-typed donors contained approximately 300 gigabases of sequencing data and 75 million to 100 million unique TCR sequences. Of the 300 to 500 genotyped donors, 81% were placed in the genetic ancestry cluster associated with self-reported Caucasian donors. The study was designed to test whether signatures of past pathogen exposure could be identified by cataloging public T cell receptors. The study profiled the T cell repertoires of approximately 700 subjects by immunosequencing and related them to cytomegalovirus serostatus. Along with the roughly 710-subject first cohort, a separate validation cohort of 120 different subjects was used. The study combined high-throughput TCR immunosequencing, statistical association of individual TCRs with disease status, and machine learning to predict cytomegalovirus infection status. A later analysis re-examined previously published TCR beta repertoires from roughly 650 donors and added high-resolution HLA genotyping to investigate patterns of TCR occurrence. The later analysis used no new phenotypic data to find candidate immune exposures, relying instead on TCR beta sequences and their occurrence across donors. In an earlier analysis of more than 550 of the donors, high-throughput TCR beta sequencing was used to judge whether each TCR beta V gene segment behaved as functional or pseudogenic. Donor age, sex, ethnicity and CMV serostatus were compiled alongside the repertoire data. A later genetic analysis used genome-wide SNP genotypes for about 55% of the 666 donors, treating that subset as a discovery cohort. All discovery cohort repertoires had been generated using a single sequencing platform. HLA typing included class I and class II loci at four-digit resolution. The number of donors typed differed by locus, with 629-630 for A, B, C, DRB1 and DQB1, around 560 for DQA1, about 610 for DPA1, and some 440 for DPB1. A handful of DR-DQ haplotypes were handled as single units for association and clustering because linkage in the cohort was strong. Among about 370 genotyped donors of the cohort, an average of approximately 220,000 unique TCR beta nucleotide sequences was sequenced per donor, of which about 18% were non-productive.

There are 17 amino acids in the CDR3, from cysteine to phenylalanine inclusive. The read is trimmed to its CDR3 DNA, 51 bases read in frame from base 1. CDR1 and CDR2, per the germline V gene, are LGHNA and YSLEER. Details on this clone: It lacks a known antigen. A read error may account for a junction end that differs from germline.

General conclusions and limits of the study: A later analysis found that most CMV-associated TCR beta chains appeared HLA-restricted, with HLA associations seemingly driven largely by CMV exposure. Linkage disequilibrium might explain the correlated functional status among segregating V segments, but an unknown experimental factor could not be excluded. Some IMGT-functional V segments, including TRBV6-2 and TRBV6-3, could not be told apart with the 87-base-pair reads, so those segments were excluded. In a later analysis, the rate of TCR association differed among HLA loci, with DRB1 alleles having the most associated TCRs and HLA-C alleles having the fewest. Three of the identified cytomegalovirus-associated TCR beta chains were confirmed in vitro to be specific for cytomegalovirus antigens. Roughly uniform sequencing depth across donors was assumed in presence/absence analyses, although this assumption may not hold. The classifier was reported to diagnose cytomegalovirus status with high specificity and sensitivity in both the original and validation cohorts. Because HLA typing was missing for some donors at each locus, association tests included only the typed subset. A later analysis found that HLA-associated TCR beta chains were more clonally expanded and had lower generation probabilities than equally common non-associated chains. Because counts were too low, roughly 17 rarely observed V segments, including chromosome 9 orphons, were left out of the earlier analysis of some 600 of the donors. In a later analysis, 15,000 to 20,000 TCR beta sequences were associated with specific HLA alleles at a false discovery rate of 0.05. A later genetic analysis associated a missense DCLRE1C variant with V-gene and J-gene trimming of TCR beta chains, and an independent cohort replicated the association. For the cohort, immune exposure information was limited to CMV serostatus. A group of highly shared sequence variants was considered likely to be a technical artifact of the sequencing pipeline. The cohort was sequenced for TCR beta chains only, and without alpha or paired-chain data the features that could be detected were limited. Most TCR sequences were seen in very few donors, while some public TCRs were found in many individuals. The authors suggested that the approach could potentially be extended to other disease states and immunological phenotypes. In a later analysis, several top co-occurrence clusters were reported to appear linked to parvovirus B19, influenza, CMV and Epstein-Barr virus. Broadly in line with IMGT annotations, most TCR beta V segments showed up in productive rearrangements about 87% or about 30% of the time in an earlier analysis of several hundred of the donors. According to a later genetic analysis, donors in an Asian-associated ancestry cluster had fewer N-insertions in productive TCRs than the approximately 670-donor mean. When HLA alleles, especially DR and DQ, strongly co-occurred, TCR associations were difficult to assign to individual alleles. A further reported finding was that TCR beta sequences accurately predicted the HLA-A and HLA-B alleles for most subjects in the first cohort. A total of about 180 TCR beta chains were listed by the study as associated with cytomegalovirus.

In total, 630 or so healthy bone marrow donors made up the cohort. All cohort members were sampled while nominally healthy, although unrecorded immune exposures were likely present. The donor was CMV seronegative and was included in the group of about 400 seronegative cohort members. A peripheral blood sample was provided by each donor, and peripheral blood mononuclear cells were used for TCR beta sequencing. The Qiagen DNeasy Blood Extraction Kit was used to extract genomic DNA from the blood cell samples. Libraries came from the immunoSEQ multiplex PCR assay. The multiplex PCR relied on a mix of 60 forward primers for TCR Vbeta segments and 13 reverse primers for TCR Jbeta segments. The CDR3 region of rearranged TCR beta genes was amplified from genomic DNA with a multiplex PCR assay. The amplified TCR beta libraries were sequenced on the Illumina HiSeq System as 87-base-pair reads. Per the source publication's procedure: Across the 666 repertoires, a later analysis counted 75 million to 90 million unique TCR beta chains, 9.5 million to 13 million of which were shared by at least two donors. Raw reads were error-corrected and collapsed into unique sequences with a nearest-neighbor algorithm that merged closely related sequences to remove PCR and sequencing errors. To assign V, D and J gene segments, CDR3 sequences were aligned to IMGT reference sequences. For a sequence to be retained, a match of at least six nucleotides to both a V gene segment and a J gene segment was required. Rearrangements were classified as productive when the CDR3 lacked stop codons and remained in frame with V and J, and all other rearrangements were classified as non-productive. CDR3 was defined by IMGT convention, running from the second conserved V-encoded cysteine to the conserved J-encoded phenylalanine. The earlier analysis of some 600 of the donors excluded sequences that lacked an unambiguous match to a single V gene segment. In an earlier analysis of about 590 of the donors, a V segment was called functional when productive rearrangements were above 56.7%, and segregating when the standard deviation between donors exceeded 5%. A statistical classification framework was built for diagnosing cytomegalovirus status from the catalog of TCR beta chain sequences. In a later analysis, V and J genes were assigned by comparing TCR nucleotide sequences against IMGT/GENE-DB human TR gene sequences. A later analysis assigned CDR3 sequences and most-parsimonious VDJ recombination scenarios with the TCRdist pipeline. In a later analysis, every TCR beta chain was defined by the combination of its CDR3 amino acid sequence and its V-gene family, and reads without a unique V-gene family were dropped. As a way to deal with suspected cross-contamination and a sequencing artifact, a later analysis dropped 450 to 600 nucleotide sequences that were highly shared and had low generation probability. A later analysis calculated a clonal expansion index for each public chain from normalized within-repertoire ranks of inferred template counts. In a later analysis, generation probabilities were computed with a VDJ recombination model fitted to out-of-frame rearrangements, and the resulting probabilities were checked against IGoR. In a later analysis, hypergeometric tests were used to score TCR-TCR, TCR-HLA and TCR-CMV co-occurrence, with a repertoire-size bias correction applied to TCR pairs. False discovery rates were estimated in a later analysis by permuting HLA or CMV assignments 20 times. In a later analysis, co-occurring TCRs were grouped using DBSCAN, with TCRdist sequence similarity added in when clustering inside HLA-allele-positive subsets. Repertoires with fewer than 30,000 or more than 120,000 public chains, plus five repertoires with anomalous nucleotide sharing, were excluded from co-occurrence clustering. In its TCRdb copy, this immuneACCESS table keeps in-frame sequences only and misses some clones. Where compared with another copy, unresolved V genes explain less than half of these, and the others have no known cause. V, J and clone size are taken as reported in that table, and D and trimming were inferred from the DNA itself. Within this sample are approximately 76,000 clones, with 65% to 80% of them counted one time only. 2.5% of the sample is in the top ten clones.

The sequence derives from a man aged 25-40 years in good health and CMV-seronegative. Recombination linked TRBV4-3 to TRBJ1-4; no D gene can be assigned with confidence. Sequencing was performed on PBMCs. The sequence in DNA is TGCGCCAGCCGCCAAGATTTCGCCCGGGCAACTAATGAAAAACTGTTTTTT. It codes for CASRQDFARATNEKLFF.